A selection of T cell receptor beta chains follows, all from one sample in a study of blood T cell repertoires in COVID-19. Libraries were prepared by immunoSEQ multiplex PCR; TCRdb keeps only in-frame clonotypes and omits some of them. The sample has 150,000 to 200,000 clones; 70% to 85% are singletons. Sequenced sample: PBMCs or T cells enriched from blood (not recorded which). These receptor sequences come from a man aged 45-65 years who had recovered from COVID-19. CDR3s include the opening cysteine and the closing phenylalanine or tryptophan. A D gene is named only where the DNA matches it firmly. Clone sizes are given selectively: once, few, many, or a class where the clone is expanded.

>.|.|TRBJ1-2|TRBV21-1
TGTGCCAGCAGCATGCGGGACAGGGTATCGAGCAACTATGGCTACACCTTC
CASSMRDRVSSNYGYTF
>TRBD1|.|TRBJ1-1|TRBV5-6
TGTGCCAGCAGTCGGGACAGGGAAGCTTTCTTT
CASSRDREAFF
>.|.|TRBJ1-6|TRBV15
TGTGCCACCAGCAGAGATCTCGGGTCCTATAATTCACCCCTCCACTTT
CATSRDLGSYNSPLHF
>TRBD1|.|TRBJ1-4|TRBV19
TGTGCCACCGCCAAAGGGACAGCATATTTGGTTGGGGAAAAACTGTTTTTT
CATAKGTAYLVGEKLFF
>.|.|TRBJ1-2|TRBV28
TGTGCCAGCAGAATGGGGGGTGGCTACACCTTC
CASRMGGGYTF
>TRBD2|.|TRBJ2-2|TRBV6-1
TGTGCCAGCAGTGAAGGCGCGGGGGGTTCCGGGGAGCTGTTTTTT
CASSEGAGGSGELFF
>TRBD1|.|TRBJ1-1|TRBV5-4
TGTGCCAGCAGCCCCAACCAACGGACAGGGAAGCGCACTGAAGCTTTCTTT
CASSPNQRTGKRTEAFF
>.|.|TRBJ1-3|TRBV4-2
TGTGCCAGCAGCCAAGATCCCCCAGACTCTGGAAACACCATATATTTT
CASSQDPPDSGNTIYF
>TRBD1|.|TRBJ1-2|TRBV7-2
TGTGCCAGCAGCAACGGTGGGCAGGGGGGTGGCTACACCTTC
CASSNGGQGGGYTF
>.|.|TRBJ1-3|TRBV14
TGTGCCAGCAGCCGATCAGGGGACTCTGGAAACACCATATATTTT
CASSRSGDSGNTIYF
>TRBD1|once|TRBJ1-2|TRBV3-1/TRBV3-2
TGTGCCAGCAGCTACGGAGGACAGGGGGGATCTGGCTACACCTTC
CASSYGGQGGSGYTF
>.|.|TRBJ1-5|TRBV11-2
TGTGCCAGCAGCAAACAGGGCCATCAGCCCCAGCATTTT
CASSKQGHQPQHF
>.|.|TRBJ1-2|TRBV3-1/TRBV3-2
TGTGCCAGCAGCCTCGGGGGGCAGGGTATGGCTGGCTACACCTTC
CASSLGGQGMAGYTF
>.|.|TRBJ1-1|TRBV7-6
TGTGCCAGCAGCTTGATGCAGGGCACTAACACTGAAGCTTTCTTT
CASSLMQGTNTEAFF
>TRBD1|.|TRBJ2-7|TRBV28
TGTGCCAGCAAACAGGGGGGTTACGAGCAGTACTTC
CASKQGGYEQYF
>TRBD2|.|TRBJ2-2|TRBV11-2
TGTGCCAGCACCACCCGGGCGGGGGGGCGGTTTGACGGGGAGCTGTTTTTT
CASTTRAGGRFDGELFF
>.|few|TRBJ2-2|TRBV12-3/TRBV12-4
TGTGCCAGCAGGGGAGGCGGGGAGCTGTTTTTT
CASRGGGELFF
>TRBD1|.|TRBJ1-2|TRBV6-1
TGTGCCAGCAGTGAAGGGGCAGGGGGGAGCTATGGCTACACCTTC
CASSEGAGGSYGYTF
>.|.|TRBJ2-4|TRBV7-8
TGTGCCAGCAGCCCCCGTCTAAACATTCAGTACTTC
CASSPRLNIQYF
>.|.|TRBJ1-5|TRBV30
TGTGCCTGGAGTGACGCGGGGGGCCAGCCCCAGCATTTT
CAWSDAGGQPQHF
>.|.|TRBJ2-5|TRBV10-2
TGCGCCAGCAGTGAGCCAGGCCTAAAATGGTACTTC
CASSEPGLKWYF
>TRBD1|.|TRBJ2-1|TRBV24-1
TGTGCCACCAGTGACCGGACAGGGGGCGTGAATGAGCAGTTCTTC
CATSDRTGGVNEQFF
>.|once|TRBJ1-2|TRBV3-1/TRBV3-2
TGTGCCAGCAGCCAAGATATCGCAACAGGGACCTTCTATGGCTACACCTTC
CASSQDIATGTFYGYTF
>TRBD1|.|TRBJ1-2|TRBV12-3/TRBV12-4
TGTGCCAGCAGTCCCGGGACAGGGGCTGGCTACACCTTC
CASSPGTGAGYTF
>.|.|TRBJ2-1|TRBV4-1
TGCGCCAGCAGCCAAGGGAGGGGTAGGTCCTACAATGAGCAGTTCTTC
CASSQGRGRSYNEQFF
>TRBD1|.|TRBJ2-7|TRBV2
TGTGCCAGCAGACCTGGGACAGGGGCAAACGAGCAGTACTTC
CASRPGTGANEQYF
>.|.|TRBJ1-3|TRBV29-1
TGCAGCGCCATGGGCCAAACGGGAAACACCATATATTTT
CSAMGQTGNTIYF
>.|.|TRBJ1-2|TRBV10-3
TGTGCCATCAGTGAGCCCGCACGGTATGGCTACACCTTC
CAISEPARYGYTF
>TRBD1|.|TRBJ2-7|TRBV6-1
TGTGCCAGCAGACCCCCCGGACAGGGCGCCTACGAGCAGTACTTC
CASRPPGQGAYEQYF
>TRBD1|.|TRBJ2-5|TRBV5-1
TGCGCCAGTCAGCCGGGACAGGGTGTTAGGGACCAGTACTTC
CASQPGQGVRDQYF
>TRBD2|few|TRBJ2-1|TRBV7-2
TGTGCCAGTTCTAGCGGGGGGTCTGACAATGAGCAGTTCTTC
CASSSGGSDNEQFF
>.|.|TRBJ2-3|TRBV10-3
TGTGCCATCAGTGGTCAGGGGGAGGGCACAGATACGCAGTATTTT
CAISGQGEGTDTQYF
>.|.|TRBJ2-7|TRBV5-1
TGCGCCAGCAGCTTGGGGCCTTTGGCCTACGAGCAGTACTTC
CASSLGPLAYEQYF
>.|.|TRBJ2-2|TRBV29-1
TGCAGCGTATCCGGAACTACCCACACCGGGGAGCTGTTTTTT
CSVSGTTHTGELFF
>TRBD1|.|TRBJ2-1|TRBV27
TGTGCCAGCAGTTCTCGACAGGGATCCTACAATGAGCAGTTCTTC
CASSSRQGSYNEQFF
>.|.|TRBJ1-1|TRBV19
TGTGCCAGTAGTATACCTGCCAGGGGAAACACTGAAGCTTTCTTT
CASSIPARGNTEAFF
>.|.|TRBJ1-4|TRBV3-1/TRBV3-2
TGTGCCAGCAGCCAGACAGGAAGTTTTGAAAAACTGTTTTTT
CASSQTGSFEKLFF
>.|.|TRBJ2-5|TRBV3-1/TRBV3-2
TGTGCCAGCAGCCAAGTCAGGGGACAGACCCAGTACTTC
CASSQVRGQTQYF
>.|.|TRBJ1-2|TRBV6-5
TGTGCCAGCAGCCCGGGGGCGGGGGATAGCTATGGCTACACCTTC
CASSPGAGDSYGYTF
>.|.|TRBJ1-2|TRBV15
TGTGCCACCAGCAGAGATGAGAGCTATGGCTACACCTTC
CATSRDESYGYTF
>.|.|TRBJ2-2|TRBV6-5
TGTGCCACCAGACGGTCGAGCACCGGGGAGCTGTTTTTT
CATRRSSTGELFF
>.|few|TRBJ1-2|TRBV5-6
TGTGCCAGCAGCTTGGGAGAAAACGACTATGGCTACACCTTC
CASSLGENDYGYTF
>TRBD1|once|TRBJ2-1|TRBV27
TGTGCCACCAGGGGACAGGGGAGCAATGAGCAGTTCTTC
CATRGQGSNEQFF
>.|.|TRBJ1-5|TRBV18
TGTGCCAGCTCACCACCTGGGGGGAACCCTGGGAATCAGCCCCAGCATTTT
CASSPPGGNPGNQPQHF
>.|.|TRBJ1-1|TRBV12-1
TGTGCCAGCACCTCCGACCCCCAGGGGGACACTGAAGCTTTCTTT
CASTSDPQGDTEAFF
>.|.|TRBJ1-4|TRBV2
TGTGCCAGCAGTGAAGCGCTTTGGGGCACTAATGAAAAACTGTTTTTT
CASSEALWGTNEKLFF
>TRBD2|once|TRBJ2-3|TRBV5-1
TGCGCCAGCAGCTTAAGGACTAGTTTTTTTGATACGCAGTATTTT
CASSLRTSFFDTQYF
>TRBD2|.|TRBJ2-3|TRBV30
TGTGCCTGGAGTGGATCTAGCGGGGACCGCACAGATACGCAGTATTTT
CAWSGSSGDRTDTQYF
>.|.|TRBJ1-1|TRBV4-1
TGCGCCAGCAGCCAACCGGAGCGAGGGAACACTGAAGCTTTCTTT
CASSQPERGNTEAFF
>.|.|TRBJ1-3|TRBV15
TGTGCCACCAGCAGAGATGGCCCGAACTCTGGAAACACCATATATTTT
CATSRDGPNSGNTIYF
>.|.|TRBJ2-5|TRBV3-1/TRBV3-2
TGTGCCAGCAGCCCCCTGGGCGGGGAGACCCAGTACTTC
CASSPLGGETQYF
>TRBD1|.|TRBJ2-7|TRBV19
TGTGCCAGTAGTCTCGCGACAGGGCCCTACGAGCAGTACTTC
CASSLATGPYEQYF
>.|.|TRBJ1-1|TRBV5-4
TGTGCCAGCAGCTTGGGTGGGTTCTGGCGGGACACTGAAGCTTTCTTT
CASSLGGFWRDTEAFF
>TRBD1|.|TRBJ2-7|TRBV10-1
TGCGCCAGCAGCCGGGACAGGGTCGACGAGCAGTACTTC
CASSRDRVDEQYF
>TRBD1|.|TRBJ1-4|TRBV7-2
TGTGCCAGCAGCACCCGGACAGGGGTGGAGGAAAAACTGTTTTTT
CASSTRTGVEEKLFF
>.|.|TRBJ2-2|TRBV27
TGTGCCAGCAGTTTTTCGGCCGGGGAGCTGTTTTTT
CASSFSAGELFF
>.|.|TRBJ1-1|TRBV20-1
TGCAGTGCTCCCCAGAACACTGAAGCTTTCTTT
CSAPQNTEAFF
>.|once|TRBJ1-3|TRBV9
TGTGCCAGCAGCGTAGACTTGTTAGGGGCGTTCTCTGGAAACACCATATATTTT
CASSVDLLGAFSGNTIYF
>.|.|TRBJ1-1|TRBV9
TGTGCCAGCAGCGTGAGGGACACTGAAGCTTTCTTT
CASSVRDTEAFF
>.|few|TRBJ1-5|TRBV30
TGTGCCTGGGACAGCGGGCTTAGCAATCAGCCCCAGCATTTT
CAWDSGLSNQPQHF